These 6 T cell receptor beta chains came from one sample sequenced in a study of T cell responses to AZD1222 COVID-19 vaccine. Data came from immunoSEQ multiplex PCR; TCRdb stores just in-frame clones and leaves some out. The profile shows roughly 150,000 clones, 88% of them singletons. The specimen comprised peripheral blood, sampled on day 0 of MenACWY control vaccination. These TCRs come from an adult in good health.

This clone has more than one count but fewer than ten. The rearrangement links TRBV7-2 to TRBJ1-6; TRBD1 agrees at 7 bases. V lost 5 bases and J lost 8; bases outside the gene matches: 9. Germline CDR1 and CDR2: SGHTA and FQGNSA. The CDR3 is 15 amino acids. This chain's CDR3 is CASSAQGVRHSPLHF. The CDR3 DNA follows: TGTGCCAGCAGCGCGCAGGGGGTTCGGCATTCACCCCTCCACTTT.

In its sample, this clone was seen once. The V gene is TRBV2, the J gene TRBJ1-5; 9 bases are shared with TRBD1. The CDR3 covers 16 residues. Losses at the gene ends were 5 bases for V and 8 bases for J; bases not matched to a gene: 13. Germline-derived CDR1 and CDR2 are SNHLY and FYNNEI. The CDR3 region is CASSHTGGASVEPQHF. The CDR3 region has the DNA TGTGCCAGCAGTCACACAGGGGGCGCGTCCGTCGAGCCCCAGCATTTT.

V gene TRBV6-2 or TRBV6-3 combines with J gene TRBJ2-5; D perhaps matches TRBD2 (5 bases). V was trimmed by 2 bases and J by 0 bases, leaving 10 bases between them. CDR3 size: 15 residues. Per germline, CDR1 MNHEY and CDR2 SVGEGT. In nucleotides, the CDR3 is TGTGCCAGCAGTTACCCCAGCGGAGACCAAGAGACCCAGTACTTC. It specifies CASSYPSGDQETQYF.

This clone was seen a handful of times. The chain has TRBV30 and TRBJ2-2; tentative D call: TRBD1 (6 bases). This CDR3 spans 13 amino acids. The ends were cut back, 5 bases at V and 0 bases at J, with 7 bases in the middle. The germline V gene has CDR1 GTSNPN and CDR2 SVGIG (reference sequence). The CDR3 is CAWGTTNTGELFF. CDR3 bases: TGTGCCTGGGGGACAACGAACACCGGGGAGCTGTTTTTT.

This rearrangement joins TRBV5-4 to TRBJ2-7; perhaps TRBD1 as D (6 bases). The germline V gene encodes CDR1 SGHNT and CDR2 YYREEE (reference sequence). The CDR3 loop spans 14 amino acids. V was clipped by 0 bases and J by 1 base, with 8 bases between them. This chain's CDR3 is CASSLDRVSYEQYF. The CDR3 DNA reads as TGTGCCAGCAGCTTGGACAGGGTATCCTACGAGCAGTACTTC. Variable domain in full (rest from reference TRBV5-4 and TRBJ2-7): ETGVTQSPTHLIKTRGQQVTLRCSSQSGHNTVSWYQQALGQGPQFIFQYYREEENGRGNFPPRFSGLQFPNYSSELNVNALELDDSALYLCASSLDRVSYEQYFGPGTRLTVT.

This chain joins TRBV30 and TRBJ1-2; unclear D gene. Between the trimmed V and J ends, which lost 2 bases and 8 bases, there was a span of 15 bases. This CDR3 is 13 amino acids long. The germline V gene encodes CDR1 GTSNPN and CDR2 SVGIG (reference sequence). The CDR3 loop is CAWSLEGGRGYTF. CDR3 bases: TGTGCCTGGAGTTTGGAGGGCGGGAGAGGCTACACCTTC. Full variable domain (rest looked up from reference TRBV30 and TRBJ1-2): SQTIHQWPATLVQPVGSPLSLECTVEGTSNPNLYWYRQAAGRGLQLLFYSVGIGQISSEVPQNLSASRPQDRQFILSSKKLLLSDSGFYLCAWSLEGGRGYTFGSGTRLTVV.